The source of this TCR beta chain is a study of vaccination and CD4 T cells after COVID-19. Study details: Convalescent study patients returned SARS-CoV-2 positive nasal swab PCR results, with fewer than ten mild cases and one severe. Overlapping spike peptides served as the stimulus for the cells. These peptides came from SARS-CoV-2 and from the common cold coronaviruses HCoV-NL63, HCoV-OC43 and HCoV-229E.

Of note for this clonotype: As yet, its antigen is unknown.

Oncomine TCR Beta short-read sequencing was applied to DNA from cultured CD4+ T cells. TCRdb redid the calling of the PCR reads with MiXCR, one entry per CDR3 protein. The sample lists around 14,000 distinct CDR3 sequences, about 50% occurring once. The treatment was: approximately 10-day PBMC culture with coronavirus spike peptide pools or control peptides (ViraFEST assay). The germline CDR1 and CDR2 sequences are DFQATT and SNEGSKA (reference sequence). The CDR3 has 13 residues. V dropped 5 bases and J dropped 5; count of bases not matched to a gene: 5. Sequencing was carried out using CD4+ T cells from blood, cultured in vitro. The receptor comes from a human donor who had recovered from COVID-19. The V and J genes are TRBV20-1 and TRBJ2-5; 10 bases are shared with TRBD2. The CDR3 protein is CSARFSGRETQYF. The CDR3 bases are TGCAGTGCTCGGTTTAGCGGGAGGGAGACCCAGTACTTC.